The entry below describes one T cell receptor beta chain. These data belong to a study of T cells in Graves' hyperthyroidism and ophthalmopathy. There are 16 residues in the CDR3. CDR1 is SGHNT, CDR2 YENEEA, per germline. V shed 5 bases and J 9 bases; nucleotides not matched to a gene: 13. Amplification of TCR beta CDR3 regions used RNA as the template. HTBI primers drove first-round RT-PCR of the TCR CDR3. TCRdb re-called the multiplex PCR reads with MiXCR, one entry per CDR3 protein. The sample has hundreds of thousands of distinct CDR3 sequences; about 16% are singletons. The sequence was collected from a woman aged 25 to 39 with Graves' hyperthyroidism. Input material: blood. The rearrangement links TRBV11-3 to TRBJ2-1, with 10 bases fitting TRBD2. CDR3 sequence (DNA): TGTGCCAGCAGCGCCCGGTTAGCGGGAGGTTCCGGTGAGCAGTTCTTC. Residues: CASSARLAGGSGEQFF.